A selection of T cell receptor beta chains follows, all from one sample in a study of blood T cell repertoires in COVID-19. Assay: immunoSEQ multiplex PCR; the TCRdb copy retains only in-frame clones and omits some. Counted here are about 180,000 clones, 70% to 85% occurring once; the ten biggest clones make up approximately 14%. The sequencing sample was made of PBMCs or T cells enriched from blood (not recorded which). Receptor source: a man aged 50-59 years who had recovered from COVID-19. The CDR3 runs from the conserved cysteine through the conserved F or W. The D gene is left open where the match is weak. Expanded clones are given a class, and other clones once, few, many or no size at all.

clone size | CDR3 length | J gene | D gene | V gene | CDR3 protein | CDR3 DNA
once | 14 | TRBJ1-1 | NA | TRBV7-9 | CASSSGIHRDEAFF | TGTGCCAGCAGCTCCGGCATCCACAGGGATGAAGCTTTCTTT
NA | 15 | TRBJ1-1 | NA | TRBV7-9 | CASSLAPGLNTEAFF | TGTGCCAGCAGCTTAGCCCCAGGTCTGAACACTGAAGCTTTCTTT
NA | 14 | TRBJ1-2 | TRBD1 | TRBV4-1 | CASSLLQGQGGYTF | TGCGCCAGCAGCCTTCTACAGGGACAGGGTGGCTACACCTTC
NA | 15 | TRBJ2-2 | TRBD1 | TRBV6-5 | CASRLDRGATGELFF | TGTGCCAGCAGACTCGACAGGGGAGCCACCGGGGAGCTGTTTTTT
NA | 17 | TRBJ1-2 | NA | TRBV9 | CASSVGSTAAINYGYTF | TGTGCCAGCAGCGTAGGGTCGACGGCAGCGATTAACTATGGCTACACCTTC
NA | 15 | TRBJ1-1 | TRBD1 | TRBV7-9 | CASRETGGLNTEAFF | TGTGCCAGCAGAGAGACAGGGGGCTTGAACACTGAAGCTTTCTTT
few | 14 | TRBJ2-7 | NA | TRBV3-1/TRBV3-2 | CASSVNPGSYEQYF | TGTGCCAGCAGCGTCAACCCCGGGTCCTACGAGCAGTACTTC
NA | 11 | TRBJ1-4 | NA | TRBV23-1 | CASSPGEKLFF | TGCGCCAGCAGCCCGGGGGAAAAACTGTTTTTT
NA | 13 | TRBJ2-7 | NA | TRBV2 | CASIYRTAYEQYF | TGTGCCAGCATATATAGGACAGCCTACGAGCAGTACTTC
NA | 13 | TRBJ1-2 | NA | TRBV3-1/TRBV3-2 | CASRGTAPYGYTF | TGTGCCAGCCGCGGGACGGCCCCTTATGGCTACACCTTC
NA | 16 | TRBJ2-7 | TRBD2 | TRBV15 | CATSGTGTSGSYEQYF | TGTGCCACCAGCGGAACCGGGACTAGCGGCTCCTACGAGCAGTACTTC
NA | 14 | TRBJ1-1 | NA | TRBV5-6 | CASSLPQFETEAFF | TGTGCCAGCAGCCTCCCTCAATTTGAGACTGAAGCTTTCTTT
NA | 13 | TRBJ2-7 | NA | TRBV6-2/TRBV6-3 | CASSFGVVYEQYF | TGTGCCAGCAGTTTTGGAGTGGTCTACGAGCAGTACTTC
once | 14 | TRBJ1-6 | NA | TRBV3-1/TRBV3-2 | CASSPTDGPSPLHF | TGTGCCAGCAGCCCGACAGACGGGCCTTCACCCCTCCACTTT
NA | 14 | TRBJ2-5 | TRBD2 | TRBV10-3 | CAISEFGGQETQYF | TGTGCCATCAGTGAGTTCGGGGGGCAAGAGACCCAGTACTTC
NA | 16 | TRBJ1-2 | TRBD1 | TRBV30 | CALKSRDRGPTWGYTF | TGTGCCTTAAAGTCCCGGGACAGGGGCCCGACGTGGGGCTACACCTTC
NA | 16 | TRBJ2-1 | TRBD1 | TRBV6-1 | CASSEIGTGSWNEQFF | TGTGCCAGCAGTGAAATTGGGACAGGGAGTTGGAATGAGCAGTTCTTC
NA | 14 | TRBJ2-7 | NA | TRBV3-1/TRBV3-2 | CASSPREGSYEQYF | TGTGCCAGCAGCCCGAGGGAAGGATCCTACGAGCAGTACTTC
few | 12 | TRBJ2-1 | NA | TRBV27 | CASSLQFGEQFF | TGTGCCAGCAGTTTACAGTTTGGTGAGCAGTTCTTC
few | 16 | TRBJ2-2 | NA | TRBV19 | CASTPGRGVITGELFF | TGTGCCAGTACCCCAGGCAGGGGTGTGATCACCGGGGAGCTGTTTTTT
NA | 13 | TRBJ2-7 | TRBD1 | TRBV11-2 | CASSSGQGREQYF | TGTGCCAGCAGCTCAGGACAGGGGCGCGAGCAGTACTTC
NA | 15 | TRBJ2-3 | NA | TRBV19 | CASSITAGDTDTQYF | TGTGCCAGTAGTATAACCGCAGGGGACACAGATACGCAGTATTTT
NA | 15 | TRBJ1-3 | NA | TRBV29-1 | CSVGGFPEDGNTIYF | TGCAGCGTTGGCGGGTTCCCTGAAGATGGAAACACCATATATTTT
NA | 15 | TRBJ2-7 | NA | TRBV20-1 | CSASGLGRGTYEQYF | TGCAGTGCTAGTGGGCTGGGGCGGGGAACCTACGAGCAGTACTTC
once | 13 | TRBJ2-7 | NA | TRBV19 | CASREQGVNEQYF | TGTGCCAGTAGAGAACAGGGTGTAAACGAGCAGTACTTC
NA | 15 | TRBJ2-6 | NA | TRBV5-1 | CASSPPLSGANVLTF | TGCGCCAGCAGCCCTCCCCTCTCTGGGGCCAACGTCCTGACTTTC
NA | 19 | TRBJ2-2 | TRBD2 | TRBV10-1 | CASSESGLAGVVFSGELFF | TGCGCCAGCAGTGAGTCAGGTCTAGCGGGGGTCGTTTTCTCCGGGGAGCTGTTTTTT
NA | 16 | TRBJ1-2 | NA | TRBV3-1/TRBV3-2 | CASSQSGGRGGNGYTF | TGTGCCAGCAGCCAATCTGGGGGCCGCGGAGGAAACGGCTACACCTTC
NA | 13 | TRBJ1-6 | NA | TRBV24-1 | CATRRAEGSPLHF | TGTGCCACCAGAAGGGCCGAGGGTTCACCCCTCCACTTT
NA | 14 | TRBJ1-5 | NA | TRBV2 | CASSFNPRDQPQHF | TGTGCCAGCAGTTTCAATCCCAGGGATCAGCCCCAGCATTTT
NA | 16 | TRBJ1-5 | NA | TRBV19 | CASSIRGGVVAQPQHF | TGTGCCAGTAGTATAAGAGGGGGAGTGGTGGCTCAGCCCCAGCATTTT
NA | 13 | TRBJ1-5 | NA | TRBV12-3/TRBV12-4 | CASSKTGYQPQHF | TGTGCCAGCAGTAAGACAGGATATCAGCCCCAGCATTTT
NA | 14 | TRBJ2-3 | NA | TRBV5-1 | CASSLPGSTDTQYF | TGCGCCAGCAGCTTGCCAGGGAGCACAGATACGCAGTATTTT
NA | 14 | TRBJ1-5 | NA | TRBV5-1 | CASSLAGGNQPQHF | TGCGCCAGCAGCCTAGCAGGGGGCAATCAGCCCCAGCATTTT
NA | 15 | TRBJ2-1 | NA | TRBV7-9 | CASSPTRGSYNEQFF | TGTGCCAGCAGCCCCACGAGAGGTAGCTACAATGAGCAGTTCTTC
NA | 14 | TRBJ2-5 | TRBD1 | TRBV23-1 | CASSQRTGQETQYF | TGCGCCAGCAGTCAGAGGACAGGCCAAGAGACCCAGTACTTC
NA | 17 | TRBJ2-7 | TRBD1 | TRBV6-1 | CASSEGQGSRWLGEQYF | TGTGCCAGCAGTGAAGGACAGGGGTCCCGGTGGTTGGGCGAGCAGTACTTC
NA | 13 | TRBJ2-7 | TRBD1 | TRBV28 | CASLDRGLSEQYF | TGTGCCAGCCTTGACAGGGGGCTATCCGAGCAGTACTTC
NA | 15 | TRBJ2-2 | NA | TRBV29-1 | CSVGKQGMGTGELFF | TGCAGCGTTGGAAAACAGGGTATGGGCACCGGGGAGCTGTTTTTT
NA | 12 | TRBJ1-2 | NA | TRBV7-9 | CASSLTGYGYTF | TGTGCCAGCAGCTTAACGGGATATGGCTACACCTTC
NA | 14 | TRBJ1-1 | NA | TRBV29-1 | CSVELSGIGTEAFF | TGCAGCGTTGAGCTCTCGGGGATAGGCACTGAAGCTTTCTTT
NA | 15 | TRBJ1-1 | TRBD1 | TRBV5-1 | CASSLGGQSFTEAFF | TGCGCCAGCAGCTTGGGGGGACAGAGTTTCACTGAAGCTTTCTTT
once | 13 | TRBJ2-3 | TRBD2 | TRBV7-9 | CASERGLTDTQYF | TGTGCCAGTGAGCGGGGACTCACAGATACGCAGTATTTT
few | 15 | TRBJ1-1 | NA | TRBV15 | CATSDFTQGSVTAFF | TGTGCCACCAGCGATTTTACTCAGGGATCCGTAACCGCTTTCTTT
once | 13 | TRBJ1-2 | NA | TRBV30 | CALSTASNYGYTF | TGTGCCCTATCAACAGCTTCTAACTATGGCTACACCTTC
NA | 13 | TRBJ2-5 | NA | TRBV12-3/TRBV12-4 | CASSRTRRETQYF | TGTGCCAGCAGTAGGACTCGAAGGGAGACCCAGTACTTC
NA | 15 | TRBJ1-2 | TRBD1 | TRBV10-3 | CAISQGDSANYGYTF | TGTGCCATCAGTCAGGGGGACTCAGCTAACTATGGCTACACCTTC
NA | 14 | TRBJ1-2 | TRBD1 | TRBV19 | CASSIGTVNYGYTF | TGTGCCAGTAGTATTGGGACAGTTAACTATGGCTACACCTTC
NA | 15 | TRBJ2-1 | TRBD1 | TRBV28 | CASRGQGSSYNEQFF | TGTGCCAGCAGAGGACAGGGGTCCTCCTACAATGAGCAGTTCTTC
NA | 14 | TRBJ1-5 | TRBD1 | TRBV19 | CASSTGQGRQPQHF | TGTGCCAGTAGTACCGGACAGGGGCGTCAGCCCCAGCATTTT
NA | 16 | TRBJ1-5 | TRBD1 | TRBV15 | CATSRDLGTGGQPQHF | TGTGCCACCAGCAGAGATTTGGGGACAGGGGGTCAGCCCCAGCATTTT
medium-sized | 13 | TRBJ1-3 | NA | TRBV5-1 | CASSLGSGNTIYF | TGCGCCAGCAGCTTGGGGAGCGGAAACACCATATATTTT
NA | 14 | TRBJ1-1 | NA | TRBV5-1 | CASSLASRNTEAFF | TGCGCCAGCAGCTTGGCCTCCAGAAACACTGAAGCTTTCTTT
NA | 15 | TRBJ2-1 | NA | TRBV3-1/TRBV3-2 | CASSQDGGLYNEQFF | TGTGCCAGCAGCCAAGACGGGGGGCTCTACAATGAGCAGTTCTTC
few | 15 | TRBJ1-1 | NA | TRBV19 | CASSISQGRGTEAFF | TGTGCCAGTAGTATTTCCCAGGGTCGAGGCACTGAAGCTTTCTTT